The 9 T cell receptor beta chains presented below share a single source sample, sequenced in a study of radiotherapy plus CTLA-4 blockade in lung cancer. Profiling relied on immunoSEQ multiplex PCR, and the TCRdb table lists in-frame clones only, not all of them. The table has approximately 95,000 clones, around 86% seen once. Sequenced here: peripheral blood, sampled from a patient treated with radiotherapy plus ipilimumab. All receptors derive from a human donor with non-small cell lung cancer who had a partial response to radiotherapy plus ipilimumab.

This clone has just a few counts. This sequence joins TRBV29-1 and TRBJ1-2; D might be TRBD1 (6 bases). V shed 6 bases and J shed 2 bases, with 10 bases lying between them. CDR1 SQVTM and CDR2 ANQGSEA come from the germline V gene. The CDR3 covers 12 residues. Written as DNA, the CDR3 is TGCAGCGTAGCTCAGGGGAACTATGGCTACACCTTC. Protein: CSVAQGNYGYTF.

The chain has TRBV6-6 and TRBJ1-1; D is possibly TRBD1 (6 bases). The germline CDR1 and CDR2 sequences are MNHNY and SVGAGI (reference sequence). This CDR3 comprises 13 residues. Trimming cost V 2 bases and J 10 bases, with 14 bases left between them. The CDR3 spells CASSYTTGGIAFF. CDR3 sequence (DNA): TGTGCCAGCAGTTACACGACAGGAGGAATAGCTTTCTTT.

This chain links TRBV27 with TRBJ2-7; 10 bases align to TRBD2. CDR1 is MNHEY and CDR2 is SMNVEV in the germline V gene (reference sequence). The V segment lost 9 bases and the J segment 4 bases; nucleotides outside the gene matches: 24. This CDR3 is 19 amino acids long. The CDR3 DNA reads TGTGCCAGGAGTCCTGTGACCTATCGGCAGCGGGAGGGGGCATACGAGCAGTACTTC. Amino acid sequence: CARSPVTYRQREGAYEQYF.

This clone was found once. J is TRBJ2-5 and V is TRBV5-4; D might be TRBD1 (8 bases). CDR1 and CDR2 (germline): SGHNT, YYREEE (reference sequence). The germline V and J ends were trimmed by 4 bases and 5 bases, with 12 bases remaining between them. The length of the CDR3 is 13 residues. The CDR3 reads CASSVQGGETQYF. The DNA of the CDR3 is TGTGCCAGCAGCGTACAGGGGGGGGAGACCCAGTACTTC.

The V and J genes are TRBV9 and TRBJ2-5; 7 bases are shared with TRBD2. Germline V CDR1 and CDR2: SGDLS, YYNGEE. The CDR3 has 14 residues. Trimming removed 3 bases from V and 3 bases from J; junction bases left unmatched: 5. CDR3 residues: CASSAGGIEETQYF. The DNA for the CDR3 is TGTGCCAGCAGCGCCGGGGGGATTGAAGAGACCCAGTACTTC. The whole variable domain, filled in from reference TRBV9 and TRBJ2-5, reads DSGVTQTPKHLITATGQRVTLRCSPRSGDLSVYWYQQSLDQGLQFLIQYYNGEERAKGNILERFSAQQFPDLHSELNLSSLELGDSALYFCASSAGGIEETQYFGPGTRLLVL.

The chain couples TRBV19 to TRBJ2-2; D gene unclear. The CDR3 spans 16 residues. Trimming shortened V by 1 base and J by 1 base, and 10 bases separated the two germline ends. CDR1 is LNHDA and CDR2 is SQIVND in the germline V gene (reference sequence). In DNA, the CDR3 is TGTGCCAGTAGTATAGTAACGACACTGAACACCGGGGAGCTGTTTTTT. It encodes CASSIVTTLNTGELFF.

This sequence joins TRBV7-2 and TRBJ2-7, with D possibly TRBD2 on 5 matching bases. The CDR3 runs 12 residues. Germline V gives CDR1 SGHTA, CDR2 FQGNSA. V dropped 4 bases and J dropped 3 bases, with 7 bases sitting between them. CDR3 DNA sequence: TGTGCCAGCAGCTCGAGCGGCTACGAGCAGTACTTC. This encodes CASSSSGYEQYF.

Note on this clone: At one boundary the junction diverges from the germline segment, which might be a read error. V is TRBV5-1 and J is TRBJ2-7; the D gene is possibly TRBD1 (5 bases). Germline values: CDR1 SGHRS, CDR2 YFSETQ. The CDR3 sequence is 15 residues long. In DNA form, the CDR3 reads TGCGCCAGCAGCTTGGTGCTAGGGGTTTCCTCCGAGCAGTACTTC. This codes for CASSLVLGVSSEQYF.

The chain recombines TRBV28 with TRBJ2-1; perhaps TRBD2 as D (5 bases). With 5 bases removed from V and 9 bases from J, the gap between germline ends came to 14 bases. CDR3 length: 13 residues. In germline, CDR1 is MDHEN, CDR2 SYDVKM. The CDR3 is CASSEGGNGEQFF. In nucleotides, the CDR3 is TGTGCCAGCAGTGAGGGCGGTAATGGTGAGCAGTTCTTC.